This passage covers 16 T cell receptor beta chains from one sample sequenced in a study of cytomegalovirus exposure and HLA in healthy donors. 60 Vbeta and 13 Jbeta primers were used in PCR. The protocol was immunoSEQ multiplex PCR, while the TCRdb copy is restricted to in-frame clones and leaves out a portion. The sample holds 180,000 or so clones, 86% seen once. Sequencing was performed on PBMCs. The receptors come from a woman in her twenties or thirties in good health and CMV-seronegative.

This sequence joins TRBV19 and TRBJ2-7; 7 bases are a match to TRBD1. The ends lost 3 bases at V and 6 bases at J; junction bases unmatched: 11. The CDR3 covers 15 residues. In germline, CDR1 is LNHDA, CDR2 SQIVND (reference sequence). The CDR3 loop reads CASSMMGQGVSEQYF. The CDR3 region has the DNA TGTGCCAGTAGTATGATGGGCCAGGGGGTATCCGAGCAGTACTTC.

The rearrangement uses TRBV11-2 and TRBJ2-7; 8 nucleotides agree with TRBD2. The CDR3 runs to 16 residues. The germline V gene has CDR1 SGHAT and CDR2 FQNNGV. Trimming removed 0 bases from V and 0 bases from J; junction bases left unmatched: 4. The CDR3 region has the DNA TGTGCCAGCAGCTTAGATAGCGGGACTTCCTCCTACGAGCAGTACTTC. Protein product: CASSLDSGTSSYEQYF.

The V call is TRBV5-6, the J call TRBJ2-2, with a tentative D call TRBD1 (6 bases). V dropped 0 bases and J dropped 4 bases, with 13 bases sitting between them. Germline V CDR1 and CDR2: SGHDT, YYEEEE. The CDR3 is 16 amino acids. CDR3 residues: CASSLDFTGITGELFF. The CDR3 DNA is TGTGCCAGCAGCTTGGATTTTACAGGGATCACCGGGGAGCTGTTTTTT.

The chain links TRBV4-1 to TRBJ2-3; 11 bases line up with TRBD2. V dropped 7 bases and J dropped 4; count of bases not matched to a gene: 10. This CDR3 is 16 amino acids long. Germline loops: CDR1 MGHRA, CDR2 YSYEKL. The DNA for the CDR3 is TGCGCCAGCAACCCGTCGGTAGCGGGAGGGTCAGATACGCAGTATTTT. Residues: CASNPSVAGGSDTQYF.

The genes are TRBV5-6 and TRBJ1-1, with TRBD1 as a possible D gene (5 bases). Trimming left V 0 bases short and J 1 base short, with 13 bases between. The CDR3 has 16 residues. Germline CDR1 reads SGHDT; CDR2 reads YYEEEE. CDR3 region: CASSLETAPWNTEAFF. The DNA of the CDR3 is TGTGCCAGCAGCTTGGAGACAGCACCTTGGAACACTGAAGCTTTCTTT.

CDR3: CASSYLSGTGGSEQYF. The CDR3 coding sequence is TGTGCCAGCAGTTACTTATCCGGGACAGGGGGCTCCGAGCAGTACTTC. The gene calls are TRBV27 and TRBJ2-7, with 12 bases aligning to TRBD1. Losses at the gene ends were 4 bases for V and 6 bases for J; bases not matched to a gene: 10. Germline V gives CDR1 MNHEY, CDR2 SMNVEV (reference sequence). This CDR3 comprises 16 residues.

V and J are TRBV6-4 and TRBJ2-1, with unresolved D. Trimming pared 0 bases from V and 8 bases from J, leaving 11 bases between. CDR3 length: 14 amino acids. CDR1 is MRHNA and CDR2 is SNTAGT in the germline V gene. This CDR3 reads CASSDSASSHEQFF. CDR3 nucleotides: TGTGCCAGCAGTGACTCGGCTAGTTCACATGAGCAGTTCTTC.

The rearrangement joins TRBV6-1 to TRBJ1-1; weak D call: TRBD1 (5 bases). The CDR3 loop spans 13 amino acids. V was trimmed by 7 bases and J by 1 base, leaving 10 bases between them. Germline V lookup: CDR1 MNHNS, CDR2 SASEGT. CDR3 sequence reads: CASIRRGNTEAFF. The CDR3 DNA follows: TGTGCCAGCATTAGAAGGGGGAACACTGAAGCTTTCTTT.

The chain links TRBV13 to TRBJ2-3; 7 bases fit TRBD2. The CDR3 is 16 residues long. With V trimmed by 1 base and J by 0 bases, 4 bases remained unmatched. The germline V gene encodes CDR1 PRHDT and CDR2 FYEKMQ (reference sequence). Here the CDR3 DNA reads TGTGCCAGCAGCTTAGCTAGCGGAGCTAGCACAGATACGCAGTATTTT. This codes for CASSLASGASTDTQYF. The full variable domain, rest sourced from reference TRBV13 and TRBJ2-3, is AAGVIQSPRHLIKEKRETATLKCYPIPRHDTVYWYQQGPGQDPQFLISFYEKMQSDKGSIPDRFSAQQFSDYHSELNMSSLELGDSALYFCASSLASGASTDTQYFGPGTRLTVL.

This chain links TRBV2 with TRBJ2-5, with D possibly matching TRBD2 (6 bases). Germline CDR1 is SNHLY and CDR2 is FYNNEI. The CDR3 is 14 residues long. V shed 4 bases and J shed 5 bases, with 14 bases lying between them. CDR3 bases: TGTGCCAGCAGTGGACTGGGAGGTTGGGAGACCCAGTACTTC. Residues: CASSGLGGWETQYF.

In this sample, this clone turned up a few times. V is TRBV19 and J is TRBJ1-5, with D perhaps matching TRBD1 (5 bases). The CDR3 is 15 amino acids. V was cut by 6 bases and J by 1 base, with 13 bases left in between. The germline gives CDR1 LNHDA, CDR2 SQIVND (reference sequence). The CDR3 here is CASSPQGGSNQPQHF. The CDR3 region has the DNA TGTGCCAGTAGCCCGCAGGGAGGAAGCAATCAGCCCCAGCATTTT.

The chain carries TRBV20-1 and TRBJ1-2; D may be TRBD1 (5 bases). CDR1 and CDR2 from the germline V gene are DFQATT and SNEGSKA (reference sequence). The CDR3 totals 10 residues. The V gene lost 5 bases and the J gene lost 8 bases, with 9 bases spanning the gap. In DNA, the CDR3 is TGCAGTGCTCCTCAGGGCGGCTACACCTTC. Its protein product is CSAPQGGYTF.

The genes are TRBV5-5 and TRBJ2-2; tentatively, D is TRBD2 (5 bases). Germline V gene lookup returns CDR1 SGHKS and CDR2 YYEKEE (reference sequence). V gave up 4 bases and J gave up 4 bases, with 8 bases separating them. The CDR3 loop spans 13 amino acids. DNA of the CDR3: TGTGCCAGCAGCCGGGATTTCACCGGGGAGCTGTTTTTT. Translation gives CASSRDFTGELFF. The variable domain in full, with the rest retrieved from reference TRBV5-5 and TRBJ2-2, is DAGVTQSPTHLIKTRGQQVTLRCSPISGHKSVSWYQQVLGQGPQFIFQYYEKEERGRGNFPDRFSARQFPNYSSELNVNALLLGDSALYLCASSRDFTGELFFGEGSRLTVL.

This clone has a handful of counts. The chain links TRBV19 to TRBJ1-2; no clear D gene. This CDR3 region has 13 residues. Between the trimmed V and J ends, which lost 8 bases and 5 bases, there was a span of 15 bases. The V gene's germline CDR1 is LNHDA and CDR2 SQIVND (reference sequence). The CDR3, as DNA: TGTGCCAGTCAGGAGGCTGGCGGGTATGGCTACACCTTC. This gives the protein CASQEAGGYGYTF.

The CDR3 DNA reads as TGCGCCAGCAGTGGCCGGGAACAAGAGACCCAGTACTTC. It is translated as CASSGREQETQYF. This chain uses TRBV10-2 with TRBJ2-5, with D perhaps matching TRBD2 (5 bases). V dropped 4 bases and J dropped 2 bases, with 8 bases sitting between them. This CDR3 has 13 residues. Germline CDR1 and CDR2: WSHSY and SAAADI.

J is TRBJ2-3 and V is TRBV6-5; D is perhaps TRBD2 (6 bases). This CDR3 contains 15 residues. CDR1 MNHEY and CDR2 SVGAGI come from the germline V gene. V was cut by 6 bases and J by 2 bases, with 15 bases left in between. The CDR3 DNA reads TGTGCCAGCAGCGACGGGGGAGCTACCACAGATACGCAGTATTTT. Translation gives CASSDGGATTDTQYF.